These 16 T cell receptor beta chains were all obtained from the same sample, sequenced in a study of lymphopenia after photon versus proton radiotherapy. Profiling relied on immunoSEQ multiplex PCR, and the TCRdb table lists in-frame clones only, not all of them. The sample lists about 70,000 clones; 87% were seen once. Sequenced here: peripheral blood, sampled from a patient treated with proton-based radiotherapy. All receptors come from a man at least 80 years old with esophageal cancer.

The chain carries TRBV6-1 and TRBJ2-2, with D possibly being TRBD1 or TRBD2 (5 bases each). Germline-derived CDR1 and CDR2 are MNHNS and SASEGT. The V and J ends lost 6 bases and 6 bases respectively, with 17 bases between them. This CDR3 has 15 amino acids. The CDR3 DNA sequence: TGTGCCAGCAGGCAGGGTCTAGCCGAGGCCGGGGAGCTGTTTTTT. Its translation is CASRQGLAEAGELFF.

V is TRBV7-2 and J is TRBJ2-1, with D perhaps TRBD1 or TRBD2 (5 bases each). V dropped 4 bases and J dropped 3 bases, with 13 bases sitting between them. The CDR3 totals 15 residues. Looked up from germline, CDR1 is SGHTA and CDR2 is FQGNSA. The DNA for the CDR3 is TGTGCCAGCAGCTCCATCCGGGACCACTACAATGAGCAGTTCTTC. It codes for CASSSIRDHYNEQFF.

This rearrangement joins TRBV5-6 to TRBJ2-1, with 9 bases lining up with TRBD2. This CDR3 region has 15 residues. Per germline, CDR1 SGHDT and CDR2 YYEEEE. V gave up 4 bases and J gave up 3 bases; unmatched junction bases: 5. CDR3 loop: CASSRRLAVYNEQFF. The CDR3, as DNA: TGTGCCAGCAGCCGAAGACTAGCGGTCTACAATGAGCAGTTCTTC. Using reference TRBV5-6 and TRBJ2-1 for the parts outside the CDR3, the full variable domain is DAGVTQSPTHLIKTRGQQVTLRCSPKSGHDTVSWYQQALGQGPQFIFQYYEEEERQRGNFPDRFSGHQFPNYSSELNVNALLLGDSALYLCASSRRLAVYNEQFFGPGTRLTVL.

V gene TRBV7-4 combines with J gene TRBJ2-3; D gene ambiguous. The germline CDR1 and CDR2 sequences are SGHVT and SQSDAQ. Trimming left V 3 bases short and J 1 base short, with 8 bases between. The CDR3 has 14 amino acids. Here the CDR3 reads CASSLTHRTDTQYF. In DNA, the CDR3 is TGTGCCAGCAGCTTGACCCATCGCACAGATACGCAGTATTTT.

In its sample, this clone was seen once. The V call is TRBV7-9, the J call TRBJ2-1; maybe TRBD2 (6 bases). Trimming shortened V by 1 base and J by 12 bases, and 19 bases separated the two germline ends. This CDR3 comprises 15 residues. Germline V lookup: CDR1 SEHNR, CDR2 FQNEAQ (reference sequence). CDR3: CASSLVGQPGAWQFF. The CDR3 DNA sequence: TGTGCCAGCAGCTTAGTCGGGCAGCCGGGAGCATGGCAGTTCTTC.

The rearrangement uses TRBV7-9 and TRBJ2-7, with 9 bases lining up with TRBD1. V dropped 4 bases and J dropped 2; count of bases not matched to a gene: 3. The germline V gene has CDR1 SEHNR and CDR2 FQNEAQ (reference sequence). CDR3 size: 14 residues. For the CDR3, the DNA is TGTGCCAGCAGCTCGGGGGACAGGGCCTACGAGCAGTACTTC. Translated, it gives CASSSGDRAYEQYF.

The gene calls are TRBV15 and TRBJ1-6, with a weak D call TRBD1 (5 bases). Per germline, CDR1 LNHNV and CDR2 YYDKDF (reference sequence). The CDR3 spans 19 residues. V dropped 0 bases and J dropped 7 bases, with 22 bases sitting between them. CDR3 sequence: CATSRDRGTTLPGNSPLHF. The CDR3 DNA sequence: TGTGCCACCAGCAGAGATCGTGGGACCACTTTACCAGGGAATTCACCCCTCCACTTT.

The CDR3 loop reads CASSYGLRGRQYF. For the CDR3, the DNA is TGTGCCAGCAGTTACGGGCTGCGGGGCAGGCAGTACTTC. V and J are TRBV6-5 and TRBJ2-7, with D maybe TRBD2 (6 bases). Trimming cost V 2 bases and J 9 bases, with 14 bases left between them. Germline V lookup: CDR1 MNHEY, CDR2 SVGAGI. The CDR3 runs 13 residues.

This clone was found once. CDR3 amino acids: CASSPMTGENGYTF. CDR3 DNA: TGTGCCAGCAGCCCTATGACAGGGGAAAATGGCTACACCTTC. The V gene is TRBV4-2, the J gene TRBJ1-2; 8 bases agree with TRBD1. The germline CDR1 and CDR2 sequences are LGHNA and YNFKEQ. The CDR3 loop spans 14 amino acids. J gave up 6 bases and V 4 bases, and 7 bases lay outside the gene matches.

For the CDR3, the DNA is TGTGCCAGCAGCACCGCCGGGACACCTTACAATGAGCAGTTCTTC. Protein sequence: CASSTAGTPYNEQFF. The V gene is TRBV5-4, the J gene TRBJ2-1; perhaps TRBD1 as D (6 bases). This CDR3 has 15 amino acids. Trimming took off 4 bases at V and 4 bases at J, with 15 bases between the two ends. Per germline, CDR1 SGHNT and CDR2 YYREEE (reference sequence).

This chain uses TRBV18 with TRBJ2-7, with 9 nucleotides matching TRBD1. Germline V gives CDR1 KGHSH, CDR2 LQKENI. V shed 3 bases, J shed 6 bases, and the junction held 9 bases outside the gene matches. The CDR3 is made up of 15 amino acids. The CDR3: CASSPGQGVPIEQYF. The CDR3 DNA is TGTGCCAGCTCACCGGGACAGGGTGTCCCCATCGAGCAGTACTTC.

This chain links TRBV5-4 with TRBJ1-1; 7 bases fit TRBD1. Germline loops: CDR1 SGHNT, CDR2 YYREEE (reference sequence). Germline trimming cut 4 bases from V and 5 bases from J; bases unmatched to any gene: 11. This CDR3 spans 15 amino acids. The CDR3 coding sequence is TGTGCCAGCAGCGCACTGGGACAGCTGAGTACTGAAGCTTTCTTT. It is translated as CASSALGQLSTEAFF.

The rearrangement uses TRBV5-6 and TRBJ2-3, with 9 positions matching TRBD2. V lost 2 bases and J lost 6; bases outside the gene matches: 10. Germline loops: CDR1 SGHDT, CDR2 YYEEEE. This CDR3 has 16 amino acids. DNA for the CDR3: TGTGCCAGCAGCTTCATCTTGCGGGAGGGCCGGGATACGCAGTATTTT. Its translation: CASSFILREGRDTQYF.

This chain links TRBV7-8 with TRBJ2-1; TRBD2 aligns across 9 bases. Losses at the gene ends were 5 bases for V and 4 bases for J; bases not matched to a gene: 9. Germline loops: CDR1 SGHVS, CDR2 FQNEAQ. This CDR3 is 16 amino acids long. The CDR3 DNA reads TGTGCCAGCAGCCACTCACTAGCGGGCATATACAATGAGCAGTTCTTC. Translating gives CASSHSLAGIYNEQFF.

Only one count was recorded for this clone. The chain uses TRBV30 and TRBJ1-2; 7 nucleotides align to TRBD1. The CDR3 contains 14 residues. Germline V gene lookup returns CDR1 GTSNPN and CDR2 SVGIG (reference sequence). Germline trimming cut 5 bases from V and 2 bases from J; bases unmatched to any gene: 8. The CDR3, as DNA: TGTGCCTGGGTCGGGACAGCAGTGAACTATGGCTACACCTTC. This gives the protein CAWVGTAVNYGYTF.

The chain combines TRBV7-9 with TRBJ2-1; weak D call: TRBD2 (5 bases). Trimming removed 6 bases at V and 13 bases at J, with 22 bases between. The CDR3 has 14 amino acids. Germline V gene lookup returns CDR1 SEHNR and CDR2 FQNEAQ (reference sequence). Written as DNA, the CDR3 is TGTGCCAGCAGTCTAGGTCGAACCGGGAATAGACAGTTCTTC. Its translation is CASSLGRTGNRQFF.